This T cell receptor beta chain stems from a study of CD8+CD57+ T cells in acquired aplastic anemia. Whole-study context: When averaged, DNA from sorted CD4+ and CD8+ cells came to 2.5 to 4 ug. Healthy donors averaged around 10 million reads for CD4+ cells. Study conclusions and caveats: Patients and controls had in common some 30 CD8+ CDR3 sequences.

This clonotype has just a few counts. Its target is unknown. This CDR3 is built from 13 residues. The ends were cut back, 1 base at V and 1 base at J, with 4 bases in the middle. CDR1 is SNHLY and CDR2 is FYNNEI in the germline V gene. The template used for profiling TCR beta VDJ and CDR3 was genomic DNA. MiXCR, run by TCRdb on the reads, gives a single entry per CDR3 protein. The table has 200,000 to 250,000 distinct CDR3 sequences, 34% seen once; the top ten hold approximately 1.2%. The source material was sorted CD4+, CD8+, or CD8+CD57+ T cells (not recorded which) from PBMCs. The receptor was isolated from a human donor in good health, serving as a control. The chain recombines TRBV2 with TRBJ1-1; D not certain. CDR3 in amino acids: CASSEEENTEAFF. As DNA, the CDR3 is TGTGCCAGCAGTGAAGAGGAGAACACTGAAGCTTTCTTT.